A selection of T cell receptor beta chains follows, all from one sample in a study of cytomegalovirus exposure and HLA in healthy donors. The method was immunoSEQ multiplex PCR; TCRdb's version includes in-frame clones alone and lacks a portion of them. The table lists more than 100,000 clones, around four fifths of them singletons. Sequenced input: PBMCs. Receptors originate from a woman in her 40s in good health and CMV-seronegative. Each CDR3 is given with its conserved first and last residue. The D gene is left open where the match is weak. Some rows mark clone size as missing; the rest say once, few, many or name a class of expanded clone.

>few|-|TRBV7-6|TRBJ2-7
TGTGCCAGCAGCTTCACCGCGGGGGAGCAGTACTTC
CASSFTAGEQYF
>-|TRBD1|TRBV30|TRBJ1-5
TGTGCCTGGACCCTGGGGGACAGGGTAGCTCAGCCCCAGCATTTT
CAWTLGDRVAQPQHF
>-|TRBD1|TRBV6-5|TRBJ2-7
TGTGCCAGCGACGAAGGGGACAGGGTCGGGGAGCAGTACTTC
CASDEGDRVGEQYF
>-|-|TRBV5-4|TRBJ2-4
TGTGCCAGCAGCTCACCAAGTACGGAGGGGGCTTTAAACATTCAGTACTTC
CASSSPSTEGALNIQYF
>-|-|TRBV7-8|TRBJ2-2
TGTGCCAGCAGCGGCCGGGACAATGACACCGGGGAGCTGTTTTTT
CASSGRDNDTGELFF
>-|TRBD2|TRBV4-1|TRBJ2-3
TGCGCCAGCAGCCAAGGGGGACTAGCAATGACAGATACGCAGTATTTT
CASSQGGLAMTDTQYF
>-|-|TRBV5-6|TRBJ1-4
TGTGCCAGCAGCTCGCCCTCGACAGGCGGTAATGAAAAACTGTTTTTT
CASSSPSTGGNEKLFF
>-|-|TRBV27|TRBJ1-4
TGTGCCAGCAGTGACAGCTTCAATGAAAAACTGTTTTTT
CASSDSFNEKLFF
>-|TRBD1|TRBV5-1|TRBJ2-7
TGCGCCAGCAGCTTGTGGGTAACAGGGGTCGAGCAGTACTTC
CASSLWVTGVEQYF
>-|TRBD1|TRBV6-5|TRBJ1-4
TGTGCCAGCAGTTACGGCGGACAGGGGGGTGAAAAACTGTTTTTT
CASSYGGQGGEKLFF
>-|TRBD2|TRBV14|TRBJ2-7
TGTGCCAGCAGCCAAGATCACGGTGCTAGCGGGGGCTCCTACGAGCAGTACTTC
CASSQDHGASGGSYEQYF
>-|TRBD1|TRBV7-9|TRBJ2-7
TGTGCCAGCAGCTTAGCTCTAACAGGGGGCGAGCAGTACTTC
CASSLALTGGEQYF
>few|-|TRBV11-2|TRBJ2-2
TGTGCCAGCAGCTTAGAACAGTTAAACACCGGGGAGCTGTTTTTT
CASSLEQLNTGELFF
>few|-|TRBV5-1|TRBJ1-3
TGCGCCAGCAGCTTGGGGGACACCAACTCTGGAAACACCATATATTTT
CASSLGDTNSGNTIYF
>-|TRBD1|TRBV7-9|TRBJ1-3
TGTGCCAGCAGCTCGACTCAAAAAGCGACAGGGGGGCCTGGAAACACCATATATTTT
CASSSTQKATGGPGNTIYF
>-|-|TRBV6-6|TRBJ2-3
TGTGCCAGCAGTGGTTCTGGCTCTAGCACAGATACGCAGTATTTT
CASSGSGSSTDTQYF
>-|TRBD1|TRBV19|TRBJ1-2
TGTGCCAGTAGCCTGGACAGGGGGCGCTTGGATGGCTACACCTTC
CASSLDRGRLDGYTF
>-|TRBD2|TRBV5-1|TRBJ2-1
TGCGCCAGCGGTGTAGGCGGGGGGATCCTGGTTGGCTACAATGAGCAGTTCTTC
CASGVGGGILVGYNEQFF
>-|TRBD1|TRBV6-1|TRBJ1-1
TGTGCCAGCAGTGAAAACAGGGGCACCTGTGAAGCTTTCTTT
CASSENRGTCEAFF
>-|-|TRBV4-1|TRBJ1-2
TGCGCCAGCAGCCAACCCCGGGAGGGCCGAGTCTATGGCTACACCTTC
CASSQPREGRVYGYTF
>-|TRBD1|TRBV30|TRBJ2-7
TGTGCCTGGAGTGGTCAGGGGGTAGCCGAGCAGTACTTC
CAWSGQGVAEQYF
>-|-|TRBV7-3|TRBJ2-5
TGTGCCAGCAGCTTAGGAGCAGAGAAGACCCAGTACTTC
CASSLGAEKTQYF
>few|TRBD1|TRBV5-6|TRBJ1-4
TGTGCCAGCAGCTTGGGGACAGGGGCTACAGCTAATGAAAAACTGTTTTTT
CASSLGTGATANEKLFF
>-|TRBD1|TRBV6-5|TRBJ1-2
TGTGCCAGCAGTTACTCCGGACAGGACTACACCTTC
CASSYSGQDYTF
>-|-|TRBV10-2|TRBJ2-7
TGCGCCAGCGGTGGGCGGTTTTACGAGCAGTACTTC
CASGGRFYEQYF
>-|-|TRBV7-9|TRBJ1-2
TGTGCCAGCAGCTTAGTCATTTATCGGGAAGCTCAGAACTATGGCTACACCTTC
CASSLVIYREAQNYGYTF
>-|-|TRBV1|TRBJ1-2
TGCACCAGCAGCCAAGAGGCTGCTAACTATGGCTACACCTTC
CTSSQEAANYGYTF
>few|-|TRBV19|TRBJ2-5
TGTGCCAGTAGTCCCGAGTTGGGGGCCGGGGAGACCCAGTACTTC
CASSPELGAGETQYF
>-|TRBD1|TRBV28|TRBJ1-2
TGTGCCAGCAGTTTATATACAGGGGGCAACTATGGCTACACCTTC
CASSLYTGGNYGYTF
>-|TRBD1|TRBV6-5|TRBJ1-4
TGTGCCAGCAGTTACTCAGGGGGCAATGAAAAACTGTTTTTT
CASSYSGGNEKLFF
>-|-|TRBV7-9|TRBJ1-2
TGTGCCAGCAGCTTATTCCCCACCACGGGCTATGGCTACACCTTC
CASSLFPTTGYGYTF
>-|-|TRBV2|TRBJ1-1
TGTGCCAGCAGCCAGGGTAAAACTGAAGCTTTCTTT
CASSQGKTEAFF